This is a list of T cell receptor beta chains from one sample in a study of early T cells in non-severe SARS-CoV-2 infection. A single record per CDR3 protein comes from TCRdb applying MiXCR to the 5' RACE reads. Counted here are 50,000 to 80,000 distinct CDR3 sequences, less than 5% occurring once; the ten biggest clones make up 4% to 5%. The material sequenced was whole blood. The receptors come from an adult who was a healthcare worker with PCR-confirmed SARS-CoV-2 infection or an uninfected control (not recorded which). CDR3s include the opening cysteine and the closing phenylalanine or tryptophan. A D gene is named only where the DNA matches it firmly. Size tells how often a clone was seen (once, few, many) or the class of an expanded clone, and some rows leave it out.

d_call: -; j_call: TRBJ2-3; clone_size: many; v_call: TRBV7-6; cdr3_aa: CASSSGRLVRLPDTQYF; cdr3_nt: TGTGCCAGCAGCTCCGGTAGACTAGTACGGCTCCCAGATACGCAGTATTTT
d_call: -; j_call: TRBJ2-2; clone_size: few; v_call: TRBV6-2/TRBV6-3; cdr3_aa: CASSYSLGNTGELFF; cdr3_nt: TGTGCCAGCAGTTACTCGCTAGGGAACACCGGGGAGCTGTTTTTT
d_call: -; j_call: TRBJ1-1; clone_size: many; v_call: TRBV5-6; cdr3_aa: CASSPGGGTEAFF; cdr3_nt: TGTGCCAGCAGCCCCGGCGGGGGCACTGAAGCTTTCTTT
d_call: -; j_call: TRBJ2-7; clone_size: many; v_call: TRBV5-5; cdr3_aa: CASSREGYEQYF; cdr3_nt: TGTGCCAGCAGCCGGGAAGGTTACGAGCAGTACTTC
d_call: TRBD1; j_call: TRBJ1-4; clone_size: many; v_call: TRBV6-6; cdr3_aa: CASRPDRGHRSSNEKLFF; cdr3_nt: TGTGCCAGCAGACCCGACAGGGGGCATCGGTCGTCTAATGAAAAACTGTTTTTT
d_call: -; j_call: TRBJ1-6; clone_size: many; v_call: TRBV12-3/TRBV12-4; cdr3_aa: CASSLSTDFLSPLHF; cdr3_nt: TGTGCCAGCAGTTTAAGTACAGACTTCCTTTCACCCCTCCACTTT
d_call: -; j_call: TRBJ2-4; clone_size: -; v_call: TRBV20-1; cdr3_aa: CSARDIAKNIQYF; cdr3_nt: TGCAGTGCTAGAGATATAGCCAAAAACATTCAGTACTTC
d_call: -; j_call: TRBJ2-5; clone_size: many; v_call: TRBV7-9; cdr3_aa: CASSTHVQETQYF; cdr3_nt: TGTGCCAGCAGCACACACGTTCAAGAGACCCAGTACTTC
d_call: -; j_call: TRBJ2-3; clone_size: many; v_call: TRBV11-2; cdr3_aa: CASSLSVSLTDTQYF; cdr3_nt: TGTGCCAGCAGCTTATCGGTCAGCTTAACAGATACGCAGTATTTT
d_call: TRBD1; j_call: TRBJ1-5; clone_size: many; v_call: TRBV19; cdr3_aa: CASSDGTGGLQPQHF; cdr3_nt: TGTGCCAGTAGTGACGGGACAGGGGGCCTTCAGCCCCAGCATTTT
d_call: -; j_call: TRBJ2-7; clone_size: many; v_call: TRBV29-1; cdr3_aa: CSVSRNRAPDEQYF; cdr3_nt: TGCAGCGTCTCCCGGAACAGGGCCCCTGACGAGCAGTACTTC
d_call: TRBD2; j_call: TRBJ2-7; clone_size: many; v_call: TRBV20-1; cdr3_aa: CSAGPRLAGLYEQYF; cdr3_nt: TGCAGTGCTGGCCCGAGACTAGCGGGTCTCTACGAGCAGTACTTC
d_call: -; j_call: TRBJ1-2; clone_size: few; v_call: TRBV4-1; cdr3_aa: CASSNYGGYTF; cdr3_nt: TGCGCCAGCAGCAACTATGGTGGCTACACCTTC
d_call: TRBD1; j_call: TRBJ1-1; clone_size: many; v_call: TRBV6-6; cdr3_aa: CASSFTGGAFF; cdr3_nt: TGTGCCAGCAGTTTCACAGGGGGAGCTTTCTTT
d_call: TRBD2; j_call: TRBJ2-3; clone_size: many; v_call: TRBV27; cdr3_aa: CASSGRLDSDTQYF; cdr3_nt: TGTGCCAGCAGCGGGAGGTTAGACTCAGATACGCAGTATTTT
d_call: TRBD2; j_call: TRBJ2-1; clone_size: -; v_call: TRBV5-1; cdr3_aa: CASSFGGRGDEQFF; cdr3_nt: TGCGCCAGCAGCTTTGGCGGGAGAGGGGATGAGCAGTTCTTC
d_call: -; j_call: TRBJ2-1; clone_size: many; v_call: TRBV20-1; cdr3_aa: CSARDDVDEQFF; cdr3_nt: TGCAGTGCTAGAGATGACGTGGATGAGCAGTTCTTC
d_call: -; j_call: TRBJ2-7; clone_size: -; v_call: TRBV2; cdr3_aa: CASSEPNYEQYF; cdr3_nt: TGTGCCAGCAGTGAACCCAACTACGAGCAGTACTTC
d_call: -; j_call: TRBJ2-3; clone_size: few; v_call: TRBV5-4; cdr3_aa: CASSIPGAQNADTQYF; cdr3_nt: TGTGCCAGCAGCATCCCGGGAGCTCAGAACGCAGATACGCAGTATTTT
d_call: TRBD2; j_call: TRBJ2-7; clone_size: -; v_call: TRBV6-5; cdr3_aa: CASSWTSAAYEQYF; cdr3_nt: TGTGCCAGCAGTTGGACTAGCGCCGCCTACGAGCAGTACTTC
d_call: -; j_call: TRBJ1-1; clone_size: many; v_call: TRBV4-2; cdr3_aa: CASSHLTNTEAFF; cdr3_nt: TGTGCCAGCAGCCACCTGACGAACACTGAAGCTTTCTTT
d_call: -; j_call: TRBJ2-4; clone_size: many; v_call: TRBV19; cdr3_aa: CASRESSKNIQYF; cdr3_nt: TGTGCCAGTCGGGAGAGTTCCAAAAACATTCAGTACTTC
d_call: -; j_call: TRBJ1-5; clone_size: many; v_call: TRBV7-2; cdr3_aa: CASSFSGKAQHF; cdr3_nt: TGTGCCAGCAGTTTTAGCGGCAAGGCCCAGCATTTT
d_call: -; j_call: TRBJ1-1; clone_size: few; v_call: TRBV6-1; cdr3_aa: CASSEAARLRTEAFF; cdr3_nt: TGTGCCAGCAGTGAAGCTGCCCGGTTAAGGACTGAAGCTTTCTTT
d_call: -; j_call: TRBJ2-3; clone_size: few; v_call: TRBV20-1; cdr3_aa: CSASLSSSTDTQYF; cdr3_nt: TGCAGTGCTTCGCTCTCTTCTAGCACAGATACGCAGTATTTT
d_call: -; j_call: TRBJ2-2; clone_size: few; v_call: TRBV5-1; cdr3_aa: CASSDTGTGELFF; cdr3_nt: TGCGCCAGCAGCGACACAGGGACCGGGGAGCTGTTTTTT
d_call: -; j_call: TRBJ1-1; clone_size: -; v_call: TRBV30; cdr3_aa: CAWSVGTGGGTEAFF; cdr3_nt: TGTGCCTGGAGTGTAGGGACCGGAGGGGGCACTGAAGCTTTCTTT
d_call: TRBD1; j_call: TRBJ1-4; clone_size: many; v_call: TRBV7-9; cdr3_aa: CASSLGQPNEKLFF; cdr3_nt: TGTGCCAGCAGCCTGGGACAGCCTAATGAAAAACTGTTTTTT
d_call: -; j_call: TRBJ2-3; clone_size: -; v_call: TRBV24-1; cdr3_aa: CATETSSGADTQYF; cdr3_nt: TGTGCCACCGAAACTAGTTCCGGCGCAGATACGCAGTATTTT
d_call: -; j_call: TRBJ1-1; clone_size: many; v_call: TRBV5-1; cdr3_aa: CASSKEINLVMNTEAFF; cdr3_nt: TGCGCCAGCAGCAAAGAGATAAACCTAGTAATGAACACTGAAGCTTTCTTT
d_call: -; j_call: TRBJ2-7; clone_size: -; v_call: TRBV19; cdr3_aa: CASSIGAFVAEQYF; cdr3_nt: TGTGCCAGTAGTATAGGTGCCTTCGTTGCGGAGCAGTACTTC
d_call: TRBD1; j_call: TRBJ2-2; clone_size: many; v_call: TRBV5-8; cdr3_aa: CASSAGQGAAGGELFF; cdr3_nt: TGTGCCAGCAGCGCCGGACAGGGGGCAGCTGGCGGGGAGCTGTTTTTT
d_call: -; j_call: TRBJ2-7; clone_size: -; v_call: TRBV7-6; cdr3_aa: CASSLAEREVQYF; cdr3_nt: TGTGCCAGCAGCTTAGCGGAGCGCGAGGTGCAGTACTTC